This T cell receptor (beta chain) was identified during a study of shared clonotypes between healthy human individuals. Regarding the study as a whole: Larger estimated richness was generally seen in naive subsets than in memory subsets. The rarefaction results pointed to incomplete sorted-subset sequencing despite large depth.

For every subset, genomic DNA was evenly distributed across several immunoSEQ plates. Produced via immunoSEQ multiplex PCR; TCRdb's table is partial and in-frame only. The sample has about 550,000 clones, about 95% seen once. Terminally differentiated effector memory CD45RA+ cells were excluded by CCR7 positive selection of CD45RO-negative cells. Trimming shortened V by 0 bases and J by 4 bases, and 2 bases separated the two germline ends. Germline CDR1 and CDR2: MDHEN and SYDVKM. The CDR3 has 12 residues. On this clone: The target antigen is unknown.

The sequence was collected from a woman in her twenties or thirties in good health. Sequencing input: naive CD8+ T cells sorted from blood. This chain joins TRBV28 and TRBJ2-3; D is unresolved. The chain's CDR3 is CASSLWPDTQYF. The CDR3 nucleotides are TGTGCCAGCAGTTTATGGCCAGATACGCAGTATTTT.